This T cell receptor beta chain came from a study of CD8 T cells in ankylosing spondylitis. The CDR3 spans 12 residues. The ends were cut back, 7 bases at V and 5 bases at J, with 12 bases in the middle. Germline V CDR1 and CDR2: MNHEY, SVGEGT. TCRdb called the 5' RACE reads again in MiXCR, with one record for every CDR3 protein. The repertoire includes 250,000 to 350,000 distinct CDR3 sequences, under 25% of them detected once, and about 3.7% sits in the top ten. Whole-study results and caveats: A TCR beta motif of under ten highly homologous variants seemed to mark ankylosing spondylitis blood. In the blood and synovial fluid of reactive arthritis, some motif variants had been previously reported.

Comment on this clonotype: What it recognizes is unknown.

The sample consisted of blood, either unsorted or a sorted T cell fraction (not recorded which). V and J are TRBV6-2 or TRBV6-3 and TRBJ2-7; possibly TRBD2 for D (5 bases). The TCR originated in a female donor with ankylosing spondylitis or in good health (not recorded which). The CDR3 DNA is TGTGCCAGCACCTCCACTAGGCACGAGCAGTACTTC. Translating it yields CASTSTRHEQYF.